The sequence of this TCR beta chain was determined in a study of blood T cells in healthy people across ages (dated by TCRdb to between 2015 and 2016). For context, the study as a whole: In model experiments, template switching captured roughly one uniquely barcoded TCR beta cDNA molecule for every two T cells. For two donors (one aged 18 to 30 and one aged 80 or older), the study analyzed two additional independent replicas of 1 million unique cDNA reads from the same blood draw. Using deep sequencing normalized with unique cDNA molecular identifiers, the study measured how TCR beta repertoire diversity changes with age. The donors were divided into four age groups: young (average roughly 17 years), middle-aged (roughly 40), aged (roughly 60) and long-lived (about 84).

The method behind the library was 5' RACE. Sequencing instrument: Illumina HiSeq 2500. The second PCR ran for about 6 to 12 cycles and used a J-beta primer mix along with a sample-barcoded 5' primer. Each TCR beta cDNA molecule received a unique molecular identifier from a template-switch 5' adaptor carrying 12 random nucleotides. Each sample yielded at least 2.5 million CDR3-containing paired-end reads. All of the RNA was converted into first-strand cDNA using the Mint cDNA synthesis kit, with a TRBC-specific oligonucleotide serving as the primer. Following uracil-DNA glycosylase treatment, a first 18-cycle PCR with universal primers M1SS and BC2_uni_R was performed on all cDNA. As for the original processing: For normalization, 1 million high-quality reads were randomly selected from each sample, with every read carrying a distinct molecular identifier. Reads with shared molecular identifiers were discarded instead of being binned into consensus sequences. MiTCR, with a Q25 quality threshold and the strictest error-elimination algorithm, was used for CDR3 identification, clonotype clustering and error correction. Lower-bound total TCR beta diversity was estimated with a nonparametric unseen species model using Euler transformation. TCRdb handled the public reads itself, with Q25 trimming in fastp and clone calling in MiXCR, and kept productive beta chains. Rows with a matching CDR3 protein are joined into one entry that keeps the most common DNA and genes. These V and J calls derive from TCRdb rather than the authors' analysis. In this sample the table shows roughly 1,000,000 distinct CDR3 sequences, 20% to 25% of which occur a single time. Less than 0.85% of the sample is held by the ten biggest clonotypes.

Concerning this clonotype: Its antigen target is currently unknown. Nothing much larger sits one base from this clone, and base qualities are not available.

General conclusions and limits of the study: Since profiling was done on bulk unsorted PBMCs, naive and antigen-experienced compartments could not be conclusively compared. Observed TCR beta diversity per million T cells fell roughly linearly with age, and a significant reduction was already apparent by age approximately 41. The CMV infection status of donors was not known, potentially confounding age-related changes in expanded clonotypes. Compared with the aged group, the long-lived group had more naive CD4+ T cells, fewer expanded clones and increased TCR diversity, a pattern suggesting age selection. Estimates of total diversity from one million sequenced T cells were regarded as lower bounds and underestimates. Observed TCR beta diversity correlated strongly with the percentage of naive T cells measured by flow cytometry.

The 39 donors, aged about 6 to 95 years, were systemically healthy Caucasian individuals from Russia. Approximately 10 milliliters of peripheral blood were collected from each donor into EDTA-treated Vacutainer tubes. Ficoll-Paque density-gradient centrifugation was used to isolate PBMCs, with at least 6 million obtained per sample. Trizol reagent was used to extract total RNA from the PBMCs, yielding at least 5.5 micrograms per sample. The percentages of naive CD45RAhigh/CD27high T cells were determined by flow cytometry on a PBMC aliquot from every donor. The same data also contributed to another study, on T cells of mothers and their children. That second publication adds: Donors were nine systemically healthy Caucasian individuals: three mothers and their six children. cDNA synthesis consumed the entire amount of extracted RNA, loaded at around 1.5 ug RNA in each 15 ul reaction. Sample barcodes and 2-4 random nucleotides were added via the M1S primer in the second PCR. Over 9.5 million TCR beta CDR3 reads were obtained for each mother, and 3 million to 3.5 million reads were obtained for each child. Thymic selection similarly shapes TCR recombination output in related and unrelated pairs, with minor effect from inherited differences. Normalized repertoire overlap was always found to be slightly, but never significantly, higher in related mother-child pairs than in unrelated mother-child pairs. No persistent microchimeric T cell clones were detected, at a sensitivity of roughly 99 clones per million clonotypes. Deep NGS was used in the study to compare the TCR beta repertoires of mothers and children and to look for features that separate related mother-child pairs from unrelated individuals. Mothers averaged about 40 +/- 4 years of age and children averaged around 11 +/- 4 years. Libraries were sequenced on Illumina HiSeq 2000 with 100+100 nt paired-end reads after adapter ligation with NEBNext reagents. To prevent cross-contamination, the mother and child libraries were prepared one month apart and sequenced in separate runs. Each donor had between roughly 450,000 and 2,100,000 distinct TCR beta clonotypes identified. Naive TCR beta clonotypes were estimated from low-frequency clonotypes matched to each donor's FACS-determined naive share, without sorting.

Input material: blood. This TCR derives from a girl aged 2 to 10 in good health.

This receptor has the CDR3 CASSDSEENEQFF. The DNA reads TGTGCCAGCAGTGACTCAGAGGAGAATGAGCAGTTCTTC. The chain employs TRBV6-4 and TRBJ2-1, with the D gene uncertain. Based on the germline V gene, the CDR1 and CDR2 sequences are MRHNA and SNTAGT. The CDR3 contains 13 residues, cysteine and phenylalanine counted. Only the CDR3 portion is preserved as DNA: 39 bases, with reading frame beginning at the first base. V sheds 0 bases and J sheds 7 bases, leaving 7 bases between their ends.